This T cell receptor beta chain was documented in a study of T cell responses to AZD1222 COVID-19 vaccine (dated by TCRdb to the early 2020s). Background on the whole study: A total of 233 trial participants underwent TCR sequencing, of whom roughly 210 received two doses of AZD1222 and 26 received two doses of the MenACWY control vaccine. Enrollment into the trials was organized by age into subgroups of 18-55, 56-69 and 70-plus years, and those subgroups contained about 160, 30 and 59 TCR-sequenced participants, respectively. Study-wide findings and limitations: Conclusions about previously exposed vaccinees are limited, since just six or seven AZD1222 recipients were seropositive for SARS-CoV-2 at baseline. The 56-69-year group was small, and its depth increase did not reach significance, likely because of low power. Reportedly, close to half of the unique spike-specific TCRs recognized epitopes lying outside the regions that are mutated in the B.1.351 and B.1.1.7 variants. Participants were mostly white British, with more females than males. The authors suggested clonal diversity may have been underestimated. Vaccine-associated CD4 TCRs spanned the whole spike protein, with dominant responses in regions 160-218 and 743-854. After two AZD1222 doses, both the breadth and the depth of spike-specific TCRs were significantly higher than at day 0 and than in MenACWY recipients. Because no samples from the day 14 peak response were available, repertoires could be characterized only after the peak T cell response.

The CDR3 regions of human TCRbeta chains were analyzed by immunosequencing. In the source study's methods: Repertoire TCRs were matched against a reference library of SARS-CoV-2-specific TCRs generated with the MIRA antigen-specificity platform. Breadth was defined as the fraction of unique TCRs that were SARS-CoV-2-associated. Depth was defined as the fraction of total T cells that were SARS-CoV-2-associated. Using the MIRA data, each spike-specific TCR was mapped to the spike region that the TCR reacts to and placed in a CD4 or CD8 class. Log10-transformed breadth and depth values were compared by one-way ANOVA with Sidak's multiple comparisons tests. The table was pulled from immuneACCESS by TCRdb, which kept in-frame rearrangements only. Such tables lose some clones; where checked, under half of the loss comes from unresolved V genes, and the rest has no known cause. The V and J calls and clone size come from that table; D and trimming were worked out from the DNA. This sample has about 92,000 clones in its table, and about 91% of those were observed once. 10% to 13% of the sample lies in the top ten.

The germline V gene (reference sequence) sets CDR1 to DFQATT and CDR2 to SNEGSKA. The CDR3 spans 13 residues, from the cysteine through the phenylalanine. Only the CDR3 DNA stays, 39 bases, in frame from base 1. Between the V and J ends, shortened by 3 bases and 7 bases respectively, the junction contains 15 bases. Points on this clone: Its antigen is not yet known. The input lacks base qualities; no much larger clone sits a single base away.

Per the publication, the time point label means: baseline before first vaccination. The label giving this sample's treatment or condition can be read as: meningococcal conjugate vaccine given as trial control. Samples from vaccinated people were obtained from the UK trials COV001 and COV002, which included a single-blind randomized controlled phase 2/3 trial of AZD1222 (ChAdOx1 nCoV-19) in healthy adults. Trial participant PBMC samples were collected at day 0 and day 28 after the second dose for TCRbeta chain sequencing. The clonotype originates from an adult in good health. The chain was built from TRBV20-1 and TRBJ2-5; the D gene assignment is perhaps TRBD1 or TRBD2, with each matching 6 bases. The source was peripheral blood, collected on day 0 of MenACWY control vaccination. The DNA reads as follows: TGCAGTGCTAGTGGGGGGTTCAGGGGGACCCAGTACTTC. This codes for CSASGGFRGTQYF.